These 10 T cell receptor beta chains share one sample of origin, sequenced in a study of blood T cell repertoires in COVID-19. Method: immunoSEQ multiplex PCR; TCRdb's copy keeps in-frame clones and lacks some. The sample holds about half a million clones, 75% to 90% seen once. The sequencing sample was made of peripheral blood. Every receptor here comes from a man aged 18 to 29 with COVID-19, enrolled during active disease.

V is TRBV2 and J is TRBJ1-2, with a possible D match to TRBD1 (5 bases). Germline V gives CDR1 SNHLY, CDR2 FYNNEI. The CDR3 length is 15 residues. Between the trimmed V and J ends, which lost 7 bases and 4 bases, there was a span of 19 bases. CDR3: CASTRGGTAGYGYTF. The CDR3 DNA follows: TGTGCCAGCACTAGGGGCGGGACTGCTGGCTATGGCTACACCTTC.

V gene TRBV2 combines with J gene TRBJ1-6; D might be TRBD1 (5 bases). V was pared by 8 bases and J by 8 bases, with 13 bases between. Germline values: CDR1 SNHLY, CDR2 FYNNEI. CDR3 length equals 13 residues. CDR3 amino acids: CASGGAIDSPLHF. CDR3 bases: TGTGCCAGCGGCGGGGCGATTGATTCACCCCTCCACTTT.

The genes are TRBV11-2 and TRBJ2-6; 7 positions agree with TRBD1. CDR1 and CDR2 from the germline V gene are SGHAT and FQNNGV. The CDR3 totals 17 residues. V was pared by 1 base and J by 0 bases, with 3 bases of the junction left unmatched. The CDR3 nucleotides are TGTGCCAGCAGCTTAGCTTCAGGGGGCTCTGGGGCCAACGTCCTGACTTTC. Protein: CASSLASGGSGANVLTF.

The gene calls are TRBV9 and TRBJ2-1, with 11 bases fitting TRBD1. The ends lost 3 bases at V and 2 bases at J; junction bases unmatched: 4. The CDR3 is 16 residues long. CDR1 and CDR2 from the germline V gene are SGDLS and YYNGEE. In DNA form, the CDR3 reads TGTGCCAGCAGCGCCCGGACAGGGGGCGCCTACAATGAGCAGTTCTTC. Amino acid sequence: CASSARTGGAYNEQFF.

The V gene is TRBV5-1, the J gene TRBJ1-2; tentatively, D is TRBD1 (5 bases). The CDR3 totals 15 residues. Trimming took off 4 bases at V and 2 bases at J, with 15 bases between the two ends. The germline gives CDR1 SGHRS, CDR2 YFSETQ. The CDR3: CASSLTPAGNYGYTF. The CDR3 DNA reads TGCGCCAGCAGCCTGACCCCCGCAGGGAACTATGGCTACACCTTC.

This chain joins TRBV5-5 and TRBJ2-2; possibly TRBD2 for D (5 bases). Between the trimmed V and J ends, which lost 6 bases and 2 bases, there was a span of 11 bases. CDR3 length equals 14 residues. CDR1 SGHKS and CDR2 YYEKEE come from the germline V gene (reference sequence). CDR3 bases: TGTGCCAGCAACCGGGGTTCTAACACCGGGGAGCTGTTTTTT. Amino acids: CASNRGSNTGELFF.

V usage is TRBV19 and J usage is TRBJ2-2; TRBD2 agrees at 9 bases. The V gene's germline CDR1 is LNHDA and CDR2 SQIVND (reference sequence). The CDR3 loop spans 17 amino acids. V shed 4 bases, J shed 6 bases, and the junction held 12 bases outside the gene matches. The CDR3 DNA reads TGTGCCAGTAGTACCCCCCCGGGCGGGGGGGCCCCCGGGGAGCTGTTTTTT. Its translation: CASSTPPGGGAPGELFF.

The V gene is TRBV13, the J gene TRBJ2-7; TRBD2 aligns across 12 bases. CDR3 length: 15 residues. Per germline, CDR1 PRHDT and CDR2 FYEKMQ (reference sequence). V dropped 4 bases and J dropped 4; count of bases not matched to a gene: 5. The CDR3 DNA reads as TGTGCCAGCAGCTCCCGGACTAGCGGGGATTACGAGCAGTACTTC. It is translated as CASSSRTSGDYEQYF.

J is TRBJ2-7 and V is TRBV5-1; 7 bases are shared with TRBD1. CDR1 is SGHRS, CDR2 YFSETQ, per germline. CDR3 length equals 14 residues. The J segment lost 3 bases and the V segment lost 3 bases, leaving 6 bases of the junction unmatched. CDR3: CASSSARGSYEQYF. The CDR3 DNA follows: TGCGCCAGCAGCTCAGCCAGGGGGAGCTACGAGCAGTACTTC.

The chain links TRBV11-2 to TRBJ2-3; D may be TRBD2 (5 bases). V lost 1 base and J lost 2, with 7 bases in between. Looked up from germline, CDR1 is SGHAT and CDR2 is FQNNGV. This CDR3 region has 14 residues. CDR3 bases: TGTGCCAGCAGCTTAGGAGGGTTCACAGATACGCAGTATTTT. Translating gives CASSLGGFTDTQYF.